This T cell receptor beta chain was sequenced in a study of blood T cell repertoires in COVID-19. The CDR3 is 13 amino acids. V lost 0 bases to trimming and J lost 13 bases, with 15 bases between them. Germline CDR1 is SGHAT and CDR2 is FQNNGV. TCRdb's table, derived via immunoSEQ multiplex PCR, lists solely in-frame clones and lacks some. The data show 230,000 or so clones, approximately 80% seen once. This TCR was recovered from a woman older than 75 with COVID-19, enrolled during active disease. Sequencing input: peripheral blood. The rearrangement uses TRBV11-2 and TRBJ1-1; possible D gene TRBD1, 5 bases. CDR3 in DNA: TGTGCCAGCAGCTTAGATAAAGGGGTGCGGAGTTTCTTT. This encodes CASSLDKGVRSFF.